This T cell receptor beta chain was documented in a study of T cell changes during pregnancy in multiple sclerosis. TCRdb keeps only in-frame clones here, not all; method: immunoSEQ multiplex PCR. The repertoire consists of more than 50,000 clones, with more than 85% occurring once and the leading ten covering around 0.85%. Germline CDR1 is SQVTM and CDR2 is ANQGSEA. This CDR3 contains 16 residues. Germline trimming cut 5 bases from V and 4 bases from J; bases unmatched to any gene: 15. The receptor's source is a female donor with multiple sclerosis, enrolled in a pregnancy study. The sequences come from peripheral blood, collected before pregnancy. The V call is TRBV29-1, the J call TRBJ2-3, with TRBD1 matching 7 bases. CDR3 sequence: CSVKARQGPSADTQYF. The CDR3 nucleotides read TGCAGCGTTAAAGCTCGACAGGGCCCCTCTGCAGATACGCAGTATTTT.